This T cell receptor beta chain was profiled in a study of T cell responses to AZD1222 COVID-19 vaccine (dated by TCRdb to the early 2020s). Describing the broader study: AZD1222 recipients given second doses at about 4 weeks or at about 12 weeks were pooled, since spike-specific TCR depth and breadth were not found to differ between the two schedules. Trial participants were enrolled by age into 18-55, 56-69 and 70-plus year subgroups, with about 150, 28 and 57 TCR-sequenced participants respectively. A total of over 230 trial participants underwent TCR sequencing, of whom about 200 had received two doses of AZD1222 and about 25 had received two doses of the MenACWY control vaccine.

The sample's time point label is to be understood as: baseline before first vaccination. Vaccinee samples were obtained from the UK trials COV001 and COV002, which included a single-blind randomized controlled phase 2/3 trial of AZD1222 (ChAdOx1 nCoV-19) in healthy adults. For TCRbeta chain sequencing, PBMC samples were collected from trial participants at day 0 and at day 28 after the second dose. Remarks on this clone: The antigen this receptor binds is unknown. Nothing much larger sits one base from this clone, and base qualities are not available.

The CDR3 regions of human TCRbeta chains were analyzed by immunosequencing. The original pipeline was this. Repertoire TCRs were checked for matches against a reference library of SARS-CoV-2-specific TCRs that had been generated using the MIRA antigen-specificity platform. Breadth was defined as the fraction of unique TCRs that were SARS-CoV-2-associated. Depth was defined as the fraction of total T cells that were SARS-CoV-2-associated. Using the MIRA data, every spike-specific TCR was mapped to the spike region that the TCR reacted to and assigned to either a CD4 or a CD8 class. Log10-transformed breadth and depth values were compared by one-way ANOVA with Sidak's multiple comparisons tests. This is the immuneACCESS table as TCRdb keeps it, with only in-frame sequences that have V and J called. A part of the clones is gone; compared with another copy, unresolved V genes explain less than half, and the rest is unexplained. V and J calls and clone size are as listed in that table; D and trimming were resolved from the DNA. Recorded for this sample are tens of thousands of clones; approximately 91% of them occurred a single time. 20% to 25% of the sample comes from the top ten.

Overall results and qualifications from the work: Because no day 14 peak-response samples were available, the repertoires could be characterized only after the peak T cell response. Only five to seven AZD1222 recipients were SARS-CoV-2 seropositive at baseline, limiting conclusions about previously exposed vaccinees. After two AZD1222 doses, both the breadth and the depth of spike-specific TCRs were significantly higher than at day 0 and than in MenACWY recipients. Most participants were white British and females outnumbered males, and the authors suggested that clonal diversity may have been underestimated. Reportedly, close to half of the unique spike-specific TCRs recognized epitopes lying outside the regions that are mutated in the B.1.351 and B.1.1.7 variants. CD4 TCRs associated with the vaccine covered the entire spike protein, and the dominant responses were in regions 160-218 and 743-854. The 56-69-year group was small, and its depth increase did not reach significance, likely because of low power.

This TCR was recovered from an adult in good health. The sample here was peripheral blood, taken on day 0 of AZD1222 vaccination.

The sequenced DNA is TGTGCCAGCTTTACACCGAGCTCTGGAAACACCATATATTTT. This is translated as CASFTPSSGNTIYF. The chain is assembled from TRBV6-5 and TRBJ1-3; there is no confident call for the D gene. From the cysteine up to the phenylalanine, the CDR3 has a length of 14 residues. Just the 42-base CDR3 DNA is kept, in frame starting at base 1. The germline V gene specifies MNHEY as CDR1 and SVGAGI as CDR2. V and J lose 8 bases and 0 bases, and a span of 11 bases separates them.